This TCR beta chain was sequenced during a study of cytomegalovirus exposure and HLA in healthy donors. Study at large: Earlier findings included 90 million to 120 million unique TCR beta sequences obtained from 150 million to 200 million T cells.

Germline V gene sequence: CDR1 SEHNR, CDR2 FQNEAQ (reference sequence). This CDR3 comprises 13 residues. The study, taken as a whole, reports: Cytomegalovirus-associated TCR beta chains were listed, numbering 150 to 200.

PCR primers comprised 60 Vbeta and 13 Jbeta primers. Only in-frame clones appear in the TCRdb table, and some are missing; sequencing was by immunoSEQ multiplex PCR. The table has under 150,000 clones, 9.4% seen once; the top ten hold 1.5% to 2%. About this clone itself: What it binds is not known. At one boundary the junction diverges from the germline segment, which might be a read error.

At collection, donors were nominally healthy, but unrecorded immune exposures were probable. The sequencing sample was made of PBMCs. This sequence originates from a male donor in good health and CMV-seronegative. V gene TRBV7-9 combines with J gene TRBJ1-2, with 7 bases identical to TRBD1. For the CDR3, the DNA is TGTGCCGGCAGCCTACAGGGGATCTATGGCTACACCTTC. Protein sequence: CAGSLQGIYGYTF. Supplemented by reference TRBV7-9 and TRBJ1-2, the full variable domain reads DTGVSQNPRHKITKRGQNVTFRCDPISEHNRLYWYRQTLGQGPEFLTYFQNEAQLEKSRLLSDRFSAERPKGSFSTLEIQRTEQGDSAMYLCAGSLQGIYGYTFGSGTRLTVV.